Listed below are T cell receptor beta chains from one sample, sequenced in a study of early T cells in non-severe SARS-CoV-2 infection. TCRdb used MiXCR to reprocess the 5' RACE reads, holding one entry per CDR3 protein. This sample yields about 55,000 distinct CDR3 sequences, of which around 8% are seen a single time; roughly 4.2% belongs to the top ten. The sample comprised whole blood. These receptors were collected from an adult who was a healthcare worker with PCR-confirmed SARS-CoV-2 infection or an uninfected control (not recorded which). Each CDR3 is given with its conserved first and last residue. A D gene is named only where the DNA matches it firmly. Only some rows state a clone size, as once, few, many or a class for expanded clones.

-	few	TRBV6-5	TRBJ2-3	TGTGCCAGCTGGGGGGCCACAGATACGCAGTATTTT	CASWGATDTQYF
TRBD1	-	TRBV7-2	TRBJ1-1	TGTGCCAGCAGCTTCACGGACAGGGCAAACACTGAAGCTTTCTTT	CASSFTDRANTEAFF
TRBD2	few	TRBV29-1	TRBJ2-1	TGCAGCGTTAAGGGGACTAGCGGGAGGGCCTACAATGAGCAGTTCTTC	CSVKGTSGRAYNEQFF
TRBD1	few	TRBV28	TRBJ2-5	TGTGCCAGCAGTCACAGGGGTCGGCGAGAGACCCAGTACTTC	CASSHRGRRETQYF
TRBD2	many	TRBV2	TRBJ2-1	TGTGCCAGCAGTGGGGACTACAACAATGAGCAGTTCTTC	CASSGDYNNEQFF
TRBD1	many	TRBV5-1	TRBJ1-1	TGCGCCAGCAGCAAGGACAGGGCTGGCACTGAAGCTTTCTTT	CASSKDRAGTEAFF
-	-	TRBV10-3	TRBJ2-7	TGTGCCATCAGTGAGCTATACACTAGCTCCTACGAGCAGTACTTC	CAISELYTSSYEQYF
TRBD1	few	TRBV19	TRBJ2-2	TGTGCCAGTAGTATAGTTGGGACAGTCGGCAGCGGGGAGCTGTTTTTT	CASSIVGTVGSGELFF
TRBD2	-	TRBV6-2/TRBV6-3	TRBJ2-3	TGTGCCAGCAGTTCAGCGGGAGTTCGGGATACGCAGTATTTT	CASSSAGVRDTQYF
-	-	TRBV19	TRBJ1-2	TGTGCCAGTAGTATAGACAGTCTCTCAAACTATGGCTACACCTTC	CASSIDSLSNYGYTF
-	many	TRBV29-1	TRBJ2-7	TGCAGCGTTGGAATAACGGGGGTTTTCTCCGAGCAGTACTTC	CSVGITGVFSEQYF
-	few	TRBV19	TRBJ2-2	TGTGCCAGTAGTATAACAGGGAGCGGGGAGCTGTTTTTT	CASSITGSGELFF
-	few	TRBV27	TRBJ2-2	TGTGCCAGCAGTTCGGGGCTGAACACCGGGGAGCTGTTTTTT	CASSSGLNTGELFF
-	many	TRBV7-6	TRBJ2-3	TGTGCCAGCAGCTTATTGAGTGCGAGCACAGATACGCAGTATTTT	CASSLLSASTDTQYF
TRBD1	-	TRBV19	TRBJ1-5	TGTGCCAGCCAGGGGACGACAGGGGGTTTCAGCAATCAGCCCCAGCATTTT	CASQGTTGGFSNQPQHF
-	-	TRBV19	TRBJ1-6	TGTGCCACCCGCCATGGACCCAGTGATTCACCCCTCCACTTT	CATRHGPSDSPLHF
TRBD2	-	TRBV4-1	TRBJ2-3	TGCGCCAGCAGCCAAGATCGCGGGAGGGGAGAACCTAGCACAGATACGCAGTATTTT	CASSQDRGRGEPSTDTQYF
-	few	TRBV4-2	TRBJ2-1	TGTGCCAGCAGCCAAGTGGCCACACCCAGTACCTACAATGAGCAGTTCTTC	CASSQVATPSTYNEQFF
-	-	TRBV25-1	TRBJ2-1	TGTGCCAGCAGTGACCTCAACAGTAACAATAAGCAGTTCTTC	CASSDLNSNNKQFF
-	few	TRBV4-1	TRBJ1-6	TGCGCCAGCAGCCAGTCGGCGAGCTCCTATAATTCACCCCTCCACTTT	CASSQSASSYNSPLHF
-	many	TRBV25-1	TRBJ2-1	TGTGCCAGCAGCCGACACCAGGTGAATGAGCAGTTCTTC	CASSRHQVNEQFF
-	-	TRBV28	TRBJ2-7	TGTGCCAGCGAGAATGGGGTCTCCTACGAGCAGTACTTC	CASENGVSYEQYF
-	few	TRBV20-1	TRBJ1-2	TGCAGTGCTAGAGACGAGGGGAAAGGCTACACCTTC	CSARDEGKGYTF
-	few	TRBV9	TRBJ2-7	TGTGCCAGCAGCGTTCAGGATTCCTACGAGCAGTACTTC	CASSVQDSYEQYF
-	few	TRBV29-1	TRBJ2-7	TGCAGCGTGGGCAGGACAAGTTACGAGCAGTACTTC	CSVGRTSYEQYF
TRBD2	few	TRBV10-1	TRBJ2-1	TGCGCCAGCAGCGGGGGGATTTACAATGAGCAGTTCTTC	CASSGGIYNEQFF
-	-	TRBV14	TRBJ2-7	TGTGCCAGCAGCCAAGGAGTAAGGGGCAACGGGTACGAGCAGTACTTC	CASSQGVRGNGYEQYF
-	many	TRBV20-1	TRBJ1-1	TGCAGTGCCACACATCCCTCCAACACTGAAGCTTTCTTT	CSATHPSNTEAFF
-	many	TRBV5-1	TRBJ2-1	TGCGCCAGCAGCTCGGTAGCCGTCTACAATGAGCAGTTCTTC	CASSSVAVYNEQFF
-	-	TRBV6-4	TRBJ2-1	TGTGCCAGCAGTGAATCCCCGGAGCATGAGCAGTTCTTC	CASSESPEHEQFF
TRBD2	-	TRBV6-1	TRBJ2-1	TGTGCCAGCAGTGCCGACGGGAGGGCCGTAGATGAGCAGTTCTTC	CASSADGRAVDEQFF
-	once	TRBV11-2	TRBJ2-7	TGTGCCAGCAGAACCCCCCAGGGGAAGGCCTACGAGCAGTACTTC	CASRTPQGKAYEQYF
TRBD2	few	TRBV7-7	TRBJ2-3	TGTGCCAGCAGCTTCTCGGCGGGGGAGCGGGATACGCAGTATTTT	CASSFSAGERDTQYF
-	-	TRBV29-1	TRBJ1-6	TGCAGCGTGAGGGACAACTCCTATAATTCACCCCTCCACTTT	CSVRDNSYNSPLHF
TRBD1	many	TRBV20-1	TRBJ2-7	TGCAGTGCCGAAGGAGGAACCGGGACAGGCTCCTACGAGCAGTACTTC	CSAEGGTGTGSYEQYF
-	-	TRBV7-2	TRBJ2-3	TGTGCCAGCAGCTTAAGGGGCCTAGATACGCAGTATTTT	CASSLRGLDTQYF
-	many	TRBV21-1	TRBJ2-1	TGTGCCATCTTGGACTGCCGGATTTTTAACAATGAGCAGTTCTTC	CAILDCRIFNNEQFF
TRBD2	many	TRBV20-1	TRBJ2-2	TGCAGTGCCCGACAAGCGGGGGGCCAAAACACCGGGGAGCTGTTTTTT	CSARQAGGQNTGELFF
-	few	TRBV5-1	TRBJ2-5	TGCGCCAGCAGCTTGGCAGGGGTTAGAGGAGAGACCCAGTACTTC	CASSLAGVRGETQYF
-	-	TRBV2	TRBJ2-5	TGTGCCAGCCGACCCGAGATTCGAGAGACCCAGTACTTC	CASRPEIRETQYF
TRBD2	-	TRBV6-4	TRBJ2-3	TGTGCCAGCAGCCTACTAGCGGGGGAGGGAGATACGCAGTATTTT	CASSLLAGEGDTQYF
-	many	TRBV2	TRBJ2-1	TGTGCCAGCAGTCGGTCCGACTCCTACAATGAGCAGTTCTTC	CASSRSDSYNEQFF
-	few	TRBV20-1	TRBJ1-1	TGCAGTGCTAGAGATCGGCCGCCGGGCACTGAAGCTTTCTTT	CSARDRPPGTEAFF
-	few	TRBV14	TRBJ1-1	TGTGCCAGCAGCCAGTGGCAAACTACTAACACTGAAGCTTTCTTT	CASSQWQTTNTEAFF